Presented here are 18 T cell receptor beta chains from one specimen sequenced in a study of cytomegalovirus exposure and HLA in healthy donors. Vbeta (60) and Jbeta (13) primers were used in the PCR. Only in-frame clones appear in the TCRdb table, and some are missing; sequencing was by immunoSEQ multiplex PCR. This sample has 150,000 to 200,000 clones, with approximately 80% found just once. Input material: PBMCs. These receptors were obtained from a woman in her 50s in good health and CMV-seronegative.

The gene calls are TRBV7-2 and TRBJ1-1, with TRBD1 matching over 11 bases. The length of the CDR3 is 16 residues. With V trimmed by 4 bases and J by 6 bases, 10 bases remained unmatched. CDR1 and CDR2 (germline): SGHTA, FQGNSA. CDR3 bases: TGTGCCAGCAGCTGGGACAGGGGGTTATCAAACTCTGAAGCTTTCTTT. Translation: CASSWDRGLSNSEAFF.

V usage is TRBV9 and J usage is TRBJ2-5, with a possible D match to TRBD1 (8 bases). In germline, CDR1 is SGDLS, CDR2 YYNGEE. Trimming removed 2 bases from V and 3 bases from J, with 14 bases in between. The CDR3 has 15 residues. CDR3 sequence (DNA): TGTGCCAGCAGCGTCAGAACAGGGGGGGAAGAGACCCAGTACTTC. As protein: CASSVRTGGEETQYF.

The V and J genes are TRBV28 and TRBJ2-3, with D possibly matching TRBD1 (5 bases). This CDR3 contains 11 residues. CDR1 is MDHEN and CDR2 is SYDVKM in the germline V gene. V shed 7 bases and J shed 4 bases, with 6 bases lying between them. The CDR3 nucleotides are TGTGCCAGCACAGGGCCAGATACGCAGTATTTT. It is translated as CASTGPDTQYF.

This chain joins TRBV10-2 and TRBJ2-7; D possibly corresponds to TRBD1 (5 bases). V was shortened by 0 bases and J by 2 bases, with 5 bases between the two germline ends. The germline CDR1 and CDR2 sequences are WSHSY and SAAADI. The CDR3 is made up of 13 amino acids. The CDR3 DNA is TGCGCCAGCAGTGAGTCCAGGGCCTACGAGCAGTACTTC. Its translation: CASSESRAYEQYF.

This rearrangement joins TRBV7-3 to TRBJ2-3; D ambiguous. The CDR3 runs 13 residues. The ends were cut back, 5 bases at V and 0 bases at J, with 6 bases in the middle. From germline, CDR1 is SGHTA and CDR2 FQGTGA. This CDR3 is CASSPGSTDTQYF. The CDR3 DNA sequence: TGTGCCAGCAGCCCGGGTAGCACAGATACGCAGTATTTT.

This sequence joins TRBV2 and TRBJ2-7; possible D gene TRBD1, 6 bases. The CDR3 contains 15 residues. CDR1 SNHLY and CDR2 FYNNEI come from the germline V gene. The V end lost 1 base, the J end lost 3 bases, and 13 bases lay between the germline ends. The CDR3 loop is CASSEGLRTVYEQYF. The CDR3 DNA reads TGTGCCAGCAGTGAAGGTCTACGGACAGTCTACGAGCAGTACTTC.

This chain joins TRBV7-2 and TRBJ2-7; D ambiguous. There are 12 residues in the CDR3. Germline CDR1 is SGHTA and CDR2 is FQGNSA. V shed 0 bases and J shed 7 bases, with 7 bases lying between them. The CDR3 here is CASSLAPREQYF. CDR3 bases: TGTGCCAGCAGCTTAGCGCCGAGGGAGCAGTACTTC.

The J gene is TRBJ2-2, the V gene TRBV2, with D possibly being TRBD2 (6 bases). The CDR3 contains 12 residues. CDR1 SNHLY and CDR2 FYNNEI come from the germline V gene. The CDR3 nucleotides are TGTGCTCTGGGAGGGAACACCGGGGAGCTGTTTTTT. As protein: CALGGNTGELFF.

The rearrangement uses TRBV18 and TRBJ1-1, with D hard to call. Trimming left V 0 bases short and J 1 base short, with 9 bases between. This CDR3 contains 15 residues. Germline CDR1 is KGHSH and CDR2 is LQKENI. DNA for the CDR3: TGTGCCAGCTCACCACCGGGCAGGAAGAACACTGAAGCTTTCTTT. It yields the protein CASSPPGRKNTEAFF.

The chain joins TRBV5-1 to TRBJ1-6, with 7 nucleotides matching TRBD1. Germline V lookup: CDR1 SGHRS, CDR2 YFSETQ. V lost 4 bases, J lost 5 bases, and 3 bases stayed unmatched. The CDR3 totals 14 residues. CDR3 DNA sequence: TGCGCCAGCAGCCTAGGACAGGATAATTCACCCCTCCACTTT. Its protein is CASSLGQDNSPLHF.

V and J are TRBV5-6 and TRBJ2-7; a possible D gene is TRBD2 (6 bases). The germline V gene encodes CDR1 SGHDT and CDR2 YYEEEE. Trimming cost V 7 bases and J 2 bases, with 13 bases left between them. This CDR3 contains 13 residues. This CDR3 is CASGGTGTYEQYF. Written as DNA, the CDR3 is TGTGCCAGCGGAGGGACGGGAACCTACGAGCAGTACTTC.

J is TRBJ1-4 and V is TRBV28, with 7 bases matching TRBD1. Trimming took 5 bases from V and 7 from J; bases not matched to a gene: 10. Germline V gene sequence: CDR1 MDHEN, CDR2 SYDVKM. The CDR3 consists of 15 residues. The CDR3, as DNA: TGTGCCAGCAGTCCAGGGGGACAGTCGGGTGAAAAACTGTTTTTT. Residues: CASSPGGQSGEKLFF.

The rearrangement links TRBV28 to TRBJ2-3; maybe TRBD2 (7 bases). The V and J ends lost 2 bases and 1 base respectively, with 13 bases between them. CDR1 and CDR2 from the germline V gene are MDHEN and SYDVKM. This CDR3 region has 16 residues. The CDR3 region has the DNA TGTGCCAGCAGTTTAGGGGGGGCCTATGGCACAGATACGCAGTATTTT. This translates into CASSLGGAYGTDTQYF.

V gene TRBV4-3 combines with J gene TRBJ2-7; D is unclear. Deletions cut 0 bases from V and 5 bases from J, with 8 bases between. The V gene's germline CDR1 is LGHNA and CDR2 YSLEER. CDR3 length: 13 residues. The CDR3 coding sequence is TGCGCCAGCAGCCAAGAGGCCAATGACGAGCAGTACTTC. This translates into CASSQEANDEQYF.

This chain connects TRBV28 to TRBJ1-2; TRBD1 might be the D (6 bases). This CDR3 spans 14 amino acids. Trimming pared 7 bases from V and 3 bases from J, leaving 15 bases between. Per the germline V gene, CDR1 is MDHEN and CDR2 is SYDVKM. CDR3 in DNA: TGTGCCAGCACTACCGTAGGGGGTGACTATGGCTACACCTTC. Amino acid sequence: CASTTVGGDYGYTF.

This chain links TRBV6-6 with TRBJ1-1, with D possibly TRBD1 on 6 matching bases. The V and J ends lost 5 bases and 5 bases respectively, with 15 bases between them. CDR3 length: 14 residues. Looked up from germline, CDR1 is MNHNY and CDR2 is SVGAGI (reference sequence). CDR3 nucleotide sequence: TGTGCCAGCAGTCGACGGGGGAGGGGGACTGAAGCTTTCTTT. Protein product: CASSRRGRGTEAFF.

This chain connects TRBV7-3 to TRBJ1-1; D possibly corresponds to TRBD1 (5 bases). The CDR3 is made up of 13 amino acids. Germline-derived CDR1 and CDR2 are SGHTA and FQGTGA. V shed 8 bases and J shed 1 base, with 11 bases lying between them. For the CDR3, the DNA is TGTGCCAGCTCAAACACAGGGAACACTGAAGCTTTCTTT. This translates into CASSNTGNTEAFF.

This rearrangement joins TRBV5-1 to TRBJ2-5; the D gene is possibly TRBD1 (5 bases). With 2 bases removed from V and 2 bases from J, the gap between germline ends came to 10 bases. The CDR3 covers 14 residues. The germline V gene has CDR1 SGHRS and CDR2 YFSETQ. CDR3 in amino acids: CASSFGAGQETQYF. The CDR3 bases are TGCGCCAGCAGCTTTGGGGCAGGGCAAGAGACCCAGTACTTC.